The 14 T cell receptor beta chains below all came from one sample that was sequenced in a study of OX40 agonist ivuxolimab in advanced cancers. Assay used: immunoSEQ multiplex PCR; TCRdb lists only in-frame clones, some missing. The sample lists 65,000 or so clones; roughly 80% were seen once. The sequencing used CD4+ or CD8+ T cells sorted from blood, collected in a trial of the OX40 agonist ivuxolimab. These receptors all stem from an adult with an advanced solid tumor such as melanoma, head and neck, liver or kidney cancer.

V is TRBV7-9 and J is TRBJ2-3; D not certain. The CDR3 is made up of 13 amino acids. Trimming removed 4 bases from V and 2 bases from J, with 7 bases in between. Germline CDR1 is SEHNR and CDR2 is FQNEAQ (reference sequence). CDR3 nucleotides: TGTGCCAGCAGCTGGATGCCCACAGATACGCAGTATTTT. Protein product: CASSWMPTDTQYF.

The V gene is TRBV28, the J gene TRBJ1-2; D uncertain. Per the germline V gene, CDR1 is MDHEN and CDR2 is SYDVKM. This CDR3 is 14 amino acids long. The V end lost 3 bases, the J end lost 0 bases, and 8 bases lay between the germline ends. CDR3 residues: CASSLVTPNYGYTF. The CDR3 DNA sequence: TGTGCCAGCAGTTTGGTGACACCTAACTATGGCTACACCTTC.

The V and J genes are TRBV30 and TRBJ2-2; D remains ambiguous. This CDR3 has 12 amino acids. V lost 5 bases and J 1 base, leaving 5 bases between the germline ends. Germline CDR1 reads GTSNPN; CDR2 reads SVGIG (reference sequence). The CDR3 reads CAWGENTGELFF. The CDR3 DNA follows: TGTGCCTGGGGGGAGAACACCGGGGAGCTGTTTTTT.

The chain combines TRBV19 with TRBJ2-5; D not certain. Near its end, the DNA agrees better with TRBJ2-7, so the J call may be wrong. This CDR3 has 13 amino acids. Germline V gives CDR1 LNHDA, CDR2 SQIVND (reference sequence). CDR3 coding DNA: TGTGCCAGTAGTATAGGAAGCTCCTACGAGCAGTACTTC. This codes for CASSIGSSYEQYF.

This sequence joins TRBV5-1 and TRBJ2-2; D tentatively fits TRBD1 or TRBD2 (6 bases each). The germline gives CDR1 SGHRS, CDR2 YFSETQ. V dropped 1 base and J dropped 0 bases, with 10 bases sitting between them. This CDR3 region has 16 residues. CDR3 loop: CASSLWGAANTGELFF. In nucleotides, the CDR3 is TGCGCCAGCAGCTTGTGGGGGGCAGCGAACACCGGGGAGCTGTTTTTT. The variable domain in full, with the rest retrieved from reference TRBV5-1 and TRBJ2-2, is KAGVTQTPRYLIKTRGQQVTLSCSPISGHRSVSWYQQTPGQGLQFLFEYFSETQRNKGNFPGRFSGRQFSNSRSEMNVSTLELGDSALYLCASSLWGAANTGELFFGEGSRLTVL.

CDR3 bases: TGTGCCAGCAGTTCAGATATAGCGGGAGAGGGAGAGACCCAGTACTTC. Amino acid sequence: CASSSDIAGEGETQYF. This chain links TRBV27 with TRBJ2-5; 9 bases are shared with TRBD2. CDR3 length: 16 residues. In germline, CDR1 is MNHEY, CDR2 SMNVEV (reference sequence). V was clipped by 4 bases and J by 4 bases; unmatched bases: 10.

This clone has just a few counts. V gene TRBV29-1 combines with J gene TRBJ1-4; TRBD1 is a possible D gene (6 bases). The CDR3 is made up of 13 amino acids. Trimming took off 6 bases at V and 3 bases at J, with 11 bases between the two ends. Germline V gene data show CDR1 as SQVTM and CDR2 as ANQGSEA. The CDR3 region is CSVQGGPNEKLFF. In DNA form, the CDR3 reads TGCAGCGTCCAAGGGGGGCCTAATGAAAAACTGTTTTTT. Full variable domain (rest looked up from reference TRBV29-1 and TRBJ1-4): SAVISQKPSRDICQRGTSLTIQCQVDSQVTMMFWYRQQPGQSLTLIATANQGSEATYESGFVIDKFPISRPNLTFSTLTVSNMSPEDSSIYLCSVQGGPNEKLFFGSGTQLSVL.

This chain uses TRBV7-8 with TRBJ1-1, with 9 bases matching TRBD1. V trimming: 5 bases; J trimming: 11 bases; junction bases outside the gene matches: 12. CDR3 length: 14 residues. CDR1 is SGHVS, CDR2 FQNEAQ, per germline. The CDR3, as DNA: TGTGCCAGCAGCCAGTCGTCCGGACAGGGGCCCGCTTTCTTT. This sequence encodes CASSQSSGQGPAFF.

The rearrangement joins TRBV10-2 to TRBJ2-7, with D possibly called TRBD1 or TRBD2 (7 bases each). Between the trimmed V and J ends, which lost 7 bases and 2 bases, there was a span of 15 bases. CDR3 length: 14 amino acids. Looked up from germline, CDR1 is WSHSY and CDR2 is SAAADI. CDR3 sequence reads: CASTRGGGAYEQYF. The CDR3 DNA reads TGCGCCAGCACCCGGGGAGGGGGCGCCTACGAGCAGTACTTC.

The J gene is TRBJ2-7, the V gene TRBV18; either TRBD1 or TRBD2 may fit D (6 bases each). The V gene lost 3 bases and the J gene lost 0 bases, with 15 bases spanning the gap. The CDR3 consists of 16 residues. Germline V gene lookup returns CDR1 KGHSH and CDR2 LQKENI. Here the CDR3 DNA reads TGTGCCAGCTCACCTTCCGGGGGCGTAATCTCCTACGAGCAGTACTTC. It yields the protein CASSPSGGVISYEQYF.

The J gene is TRBJ2-7, the V gene TRBV6-1, with D uncertain. CDR1 and CDR2 (germline): MNHNS, SASEGT. There are 13 residues in the CDR3. V lost 7 bases, J lost 1 base, and 11 bases lay in between. The DNA of the CDR3 is TGTGCCAGCACAAAGGATCTATCCTACGAGCAGTACTTC. Encoded protein: CASTKDLSYEQYF.

V gene TRBV11-2 combines with J gene TRBJ2-2; D uncertain. V was cut by 6 bases and J by 5 bases, with 7 bases left in between. This CDR3 region has 12 residues. Germline V gives CDR1 SGHAT, CDR2 FQNNGV. The CDR3 coding sequence is TGTGCCAGCAGTCCCAGTACCGGGGAGCTGTTTTTT. It encodes CASSPSTGELFF.

The rearrangement links TRBV19 to TRBJ1-1; perhaps TRBD1 as D (5 bases). The V end lost 9 bases, the J end lost 10 bases, and 12 bases lay between the germline ends. CDR1 and CDR2 (germline): LNHDA, SQIVND (reference sequence). The CDR3 is 10 residues long. The CDR3 here is CASPGPRAFF. CDR3 nucleotides: TGTGCCAGCCCGGGGCCGAGAGCTTTCTTT.

This clone was seen just once. This chain uses TRBV6-1 with TRBJ2-3; the D gene is possibly TRBD2 (6 bases). The CDR3 loop spans 15 amino acids. CDR1 is MNHNS and CDR2 is SASEGT in the germline V gene. V was trimmed by 0 bases and J by 5 bases, leaving 12 bases between them. The CDR3 region is CASSEAPGDGDTQYF. CDR3 coding DNA: TGTGCCAGCAGTGAAGCGCCGGGAGATGGAGATACGCAGTATTTT.